One sample yielded the 4 T cell receptor beta chains listed below, sequenced in a study of cytomegalovirus exposure and HLA in healthy donors. The PCR ran on 60 Vbeta and 13 Jbeta primers. Assay: immunoSEQ multiplex PCR; the TCRdb copy retains only in-frame clones and omits some. The sample holds roughly 73,000 clones, 75% to 85% seen once. Sequencing was carried out using PBMCs. All receptors come from a man between 35 and 55 years old in good health and CMV-seronegative.

The chain employs TRBV10-3 and TRBJ2-5, with D perhaps TRBD1 (5 bases). Germline lookup yields CDR1 ENHRY and CDR2 SYGVKD. The length of the CDR3 is 15 residues. The V end lost 2 bases, the J end lost 1 base, and 11 bases lay between the germline ends. The CDR3 spells CAISERADSQETQYF. In nucleotides, the CDR3 is TGTGCCATCAGTGAGCGGGCCGACAGCCAAGAGACCCAGTACTTC.

The genes are TRBV7-2 and TRBJ1-2; 10 positions agree with TRBD1. From germline, CDR1 is SGHTA and CDR2 FQGNSA. J gave up 6 bases and V 5 bases, and 6 bases lay outside the gene matches. The length of the CDR3 is 14 residues. The DNA for the CDR3 is TGTGCCAGCAGCGTAGACAGGGGGCGTGATGGCTACACCTTC. Translating gives CASSVDRGRDGYTF.

The chain employs TRBV19 and TRBJ1-1; tentatively, D is TRBD1 (6 bases). The V end was cut by 8 bases, the J end by 4 bases, with 11 bases between. CDR1 and CDR2 from the germline V gene are LNHDA and SQIVND (reference sequence). CDR3 length: 12 residues. The CDR3: CASSSRGTEAFF. The CDR3 DNA follows: TGTGCCAGTTCTTCCAGGGGCACTGAAGCTTTCTTT.

This clone was found a few times. This chain connects TRBV18 to TRBJ1-1; TRBD1 matches 7 bases. Germline CDR1 KGHSH, CDR2 LQKENI. This CDR3 comprises 12 residues. J was trimmed by 9 bases and V by 3 bases; bases with no gene match: 4. The CDR3 nucleotides are TGTGCCAGCTCACCGGGACAGACTAAAGCTTTCTTT. This gives the protein CASSPGQTKAFF.